The 15 T cell receptor beta chains in this list originate from one sample, sequenced in a study of T-cell memory formation after mild COVID-19. TCRdb redid the calling of the 5' RACE reads with MiXCR, one entry per CDR3 protein. The table shows 280,000 or so distinct CDR3 sequences, with about 20% occurring only once. The sample taken for sequencing was PBMCs or a T cell subset sorted from them (not recorded which). The source of these receptors is a man aged 18 to 30 who had mild COVID-19 (a few samples of this study predate the infection). Cell type and time point are not known.

This clonotype was detected a few times. V is TRBV20-1 and J is TRBJ2-1; D call uncertain. V was pared by 5 bases and J by 9 bases, with 11 bases between. The CDR3 contains 11 residues. Per the germline V gene, CDR1 is DFQATT and CDR2 is SNEGSKA (reference sequence). In DNA form, the CDR3 reads TGCAGTGCTGCGCGGATGGGTGAGCAGTTCTTC. Protein sequence: CSAARMGEQFF.

This clonotype has more than one count but fewer than ten. Written as DNA, the CDR3 is TGCAGTGCTAGAGTTGGTAATAGCAATCAGCCCCAGCATTTT. Amino acids: CSARVGNSNQPQHF. The gene calls are TRBV20-1 and TRBJ1-5; D gene uncertain. V was clipped by 1 base and J by 0 bases, with 7 bases between them. The CDR3 loop spans 14 amino acids. Germline V CDR1 and CDR2: DFQATT, SNEGSKA (reference sequence).

J is TRBJ2-7 and V is TRBV10-1; tentative D call: TRBD2 (5 bases). This CDR3 has 15 residues. Germline V gene lookup returns CDR1 WNHNN and CDR2 SYGVQD (reference sequence). Trimming left V 1 base short and J 2 bases short, with 12 bases between. In DNA, the CDR3 is TGCGCCAGCAGTGAGTTTGGGAGAGCCCCCTACGAGCAGTACTTC. It translates to CASSEFGRAPYEQYF.

This clonotype was seen ten or more times. The V gene is TRBV5-1, the J gene TRBJ2-1; D call uncertain. This CDR3 has 12 amino acids. Trimming left V 1 base short and J 7 bases short, with 6 bases between. Germline V gene data show CDR1 as SGHRS and CDR2 as YFSETQ. The CDR3: CASSLTENEQFF. In DNA form, the CDR3 reads TGCGCCAGCAGCTTGACCGAGAATGAGCAGTTCTTC.

This chain links TRBV27 with TRBJ2-3; 9 nucleotides line up with TRBD2. Germline V gene data show CDR1 as MNHEY and CDR2 as SMNVEV (reference sequence). With 3 bases clipped from V and 0 bases from J, the junction kept 4 bases outside the gene matches. This CDR3 spans 16 amino acids. The CDR3 DNA reads TGTGCCAGCAGTTTGCTAGCGGGGCCCAGCACAGATACGCAGTATTTT. It codes for CASSLLAGPSTDTQYF.

This clonotype has just a few counts. The rearrangement links TRBV19 to TRBJ2-7; the match to TRBD1 covers 11 bases. V lost 6 bases, J lost 4 bases, and 8 bases stayed unmatched. This CDR3 comprises 15 residues. Per germline, CDR1 LNHDA and CDR2 SQIVND (reference sequence). In nucleotides, the CDR3 is TGTGCCAGTAGCCCGGACAGGGGGCGAGAGTACGAGCAGTACTTC. Protein sequence: CASSPDRGREYEQYF.

This clonotype was found a few times. CDR3 in amino acids: CASSQHMGEQYF. CDR3 bases: TGCGCCAGCAGCCAACATATGGGGGAGCAGTACTTC. This chain joins TRBV4-1 and TRBJ2-7; D ambiguous. Germline CDR1 reads MGHRA; CDR2 reads YSYEKL. This CDR3 spans 12 amino acids. V was pared by 2 bases and J by 7 bases, with 9 bases between.

This clonotype was recorded a few times. The CDR3 DNA reads as TGCGCCAGCAGCTTAGGGGGGAGCGGATCACCCCTCCACTTT. Its protein product is CASSLGGSGSPLHF. The gene calls are TRBV5-1 and TRBJ1-6; D perhaps matches TRBD1 (6 bases). CDR3 length: 14 residues. Trimming took 2 bases from V and 10 from J, leaving 13 bases between them. Germline lookup yields CDR1 SGHRS and CDR2 YFSETQ.

The V call is TRBV20-1, the J call TRBJ1-5; D uncertain. Germline V CDR1 and CDR2: DFQATT, SNEGSKA (reference sequence). The CDR3 length is 12 residues. Trimming cost V 3 bases and J 5 bases, with 8 bases left between them. DNA for the CDR3: TGCAGTGCTAGTCGAAGGGATCAGCCCCAGCATTTT. Translation gives CSASRRDQPQHF.

The chain couples TRBV20-1 to TRBJ1-2, with D tentatively TRBD1 (5 bases). The CDR3 is made up of 13 amino acids. Germline V lookup: CDR1 DFQATT, CDR2 SNEGSKA (reference sequence). Between the trimmed V and J ends, which lost 4 bases and 4 bases, there was a span of 13 bases. DNA of the CDR3: TGCAGTGCTACTGGGGGGGATTCCTATGGCTACACCTTC. Protein product: CSATGGDSYGYTF.

This clonotype was observed a handful of times. The chain recombines TRBV12-3 or TRBV12-4 with TRBJ2-7; 8 nucleotides match TRBD1. This CDR3 is built from 13 residues. J gave up 6 bases and V 6 bases, and 7 bases lay outside the gene matches. CDR3 in amino acids: CASRGTGGVEQYF. The CDR3 DNA is TGTGCCAGCAGAGGGACAGGAGGGGTCGAGCAGTACTTC.

This clonotype was recorded many times. The chain is built from TRBV19 and TRBJ2-5; 7 positions match TRBD1. CDR3 length equals 16 residues. Germline-derived CDR1 and CDR2 are LNHDA and SQIVND (reference sequence). V was clipped by 3 bases and J by 4 bases; unmatched bases: 11. The CDR3 sequence is CASSMDRWAGRETQYF. In DNA, the CDR3 is TGTGCCAGTAGTATGGACAGGTGGGCAGGTCGAGAGACCCAGTACTTC.

This clonotype was seen only a few times. The chain carries TRBV9 and TRBJ2-7; either TRBD1 or TRBD2 may supply D (5 bases each). V gave up 2 bases and J gave up 2 bases, with 11 bases separating them. This CDR3 spans 14 amino acids. Germline CDR1 is SGDLS and CDR2 is YYNGEE. The CDR3 DNA reads as TGTGCCAGCAGCGTTGGGGACGGTGCCTACGAGCAGTACGTC. This encodes CASSVGDGAYEQYV.

This clonotype has just a few counts. The J gene is TRBJ2-3, the V gene TRBV15, with 7 bases that match TRBD2. This CDR3 has 15 residues. V lost 1 base, J lost 0 bases, and 1 base stayed unmatched. Germline V CDR1 and CDR2: LNHNV, YYDKDF (reference sequence). In nucleotides, the CDR3 is TGTGCCACCAGCAGAGGACTAGCCAGCACAGATACGCAGTATTTT. It codes for CATSRGLASTDTQYF.

V gene TRBV5-1 combines with J gene TRBJ1-3, with 7 bases matching TRBD1. This CDR3 spans 15 amino acids. V shed 2 bases and J 4 bases; nucleotides not matched to a gene: 6. Germline assignment: CDR1 SGHRS and CDR2 YFSETQ. Written as DNA, the CDR3 is TGCGCCAGCAGCTTACAGGGGAGGAGAGGAAACACCATATATTTT. Amino acids: CASSLQGRRGNTIYF.